One and the same sample provided the 2 T cell receptor beta chains below, sequenced in a study of Graves' ophthalmopathy and Graves' hyperthyroidism. Amplified TCR beta CDR3 regions were obtained using RNA transcripts as template. In the first round, RT-PCR was carried out with HTBI primers, and a multiplex PCR formed the second round. TCRdb re-analysed the multiplex PCR reads in MiXCR, keeping a single row per CDR3 protein. Of 500,000 to 700,000 distinct CDR3 sequences in the sample, roughly 40% were seen once. The sequencing sample was made of peripheral blood or thyroid tissue (not recorded which). These TCRs come from an adult man with Graves' hyperthyroidism.

A remark on this clonotype: A much larger clone sits a single nucleotide away, making a read error possible. The V and J genes are TRBV12-3 or TRBV12-4 and TRBJ1-1; D is possibly TRBD1 or TRBD2 (5 bases each). The J call is uncertain, as TRBJ2-2 better fits the DNA end. CDR3 size: 12 residues. CDR3 amino acids: CASNLGWGKLFF. In nucleotides, the CDR3 is TGTGCCAGCAATTTGGGTTGGGGGAAGCTGTTTTTT.

This clonotype was observed a few times. This chain joins TRBV18 and TRBJ2-7; D is possibly TRBD1 or TRBD2 (5 bases each). Trimming removed 6 bases from V and 2 bases from J, with 11 bases in between. The length of the CDR3 is 13 residues. Germline values: CDR1 KGHSH, CDR2 LQKENI. The CDR3 protein is CASSQGEPYEQYF. The DNA of the CDR3 is TGTGCCAGCTCGCAGGGAGAGCCCTACGAGCAGTACTTC.